A single sample gave rise to the 4 T cell receptor beta chains below, sequenced in a study of T cells in women clearing cervical HPV infection. Repertoires were generated with immunoSEQ multiplex PCR, while TCRdb's copy carries only in-frame clones and drops some. The sample table includes roughly 30,000 clones. Sample: blood buffy coat. The receptors come from a woman between 18 and 75 years old with a cervical HPV16 infection that either progressed to CIN3+ or cleared (not recorded which).

Concerning this clone: The read ends 3 residues early relative to the CDR3; the germline J gene fills the gap. V is TRBV18 and J is TRBJ2-7; D is ambiguous. The germline V gene encodes CDR1 KGHSH and CDR2 LQKENI. With 5 bases removed from V and 5 bases from J, the gap between germline ends came to 7 bases. This CDR3 region has 11 residues. The DNA read from the CDR3 is TGTGCCAGCTCATCCCTAGACGAG. It specifies CASSSLDE. The whole CDR3 sequence is CASSSLDEQYF.

In regard to this clone: The read terminates 3 residues before the CDR3 end, so the remaining end is supplied by the germline J gene. V is TRBV5-1 and J is TRBJ2-7, with D possibly matching TRBD2 (5 bases). CDR1 and CDR2 (germline): SGHRS, YFSETQ. V lost 2 bases to trimming and J lost 4 bases, with 13 bases between them. This CDR3 region has 14 residues. CDR3 DNA, as far as it was read: TGCGCCAGCAGCTTCGGCCTAGCCAGTTACGAG. As protein: CASSFGLASYE. The full CDR3 is CASSFGLASYEQYF. Variable domain in full (rest from reference TRBV5-1 and TRBJ2-7): KAGVTQTPRYLIKTRGQQVTLSCSPISGHRSVSWYQQTPGQGLQFLFEYFSETQRNKGNFPGRFSGRQFSNSRSEMNVSTLELGDSALYLCASSFGLASYEQYFGPGTRLTVT.

On this clone itself: Read coverage stops 3 residues before the CDR3 terminus; the germline J gene supplies the remainder. Other DNA sequences of this sample code for an identical CDR3. The V and J genes are TRBV5-1 and TRBJ1-1, with 8 bases aligning to TRBD1. The CDR3 is 14 residues long. The junction had 2 bases not matched to a gene; V was cut back by 3 bases and J by 1 base. Germline values: CDR1 SGHRS, CDR2 YFSETQ. Incomplete CDR3 DNA: TGCGCCAGCAGCTCACAGGGGGGGAACACTGAA. It translates to CASSSQGGNTE. The entire CDR3 is CASSSQGGNTEAFF.

The CDR3 loop is CASSPQGVGYEQYF. CDR3 bases read: TGTGCCAGCAGTCCACAGGGGGTCGGGTACGAG. This rearrangement joins TRBV2 to TRBJ2-7; TRBD1 agrees at 8 bases. The read ends 3 residues early relative to the CDR3; the germline J gene fills the gap. V was clipped by 5 bases and J by 4 bases; unmatched bases: 7. Germline V gene data show CDR1 as SNHLY and CDR2 as FYNNEI. CDR3 size: 14 residues.